Presented here are 14 T cell receptor beta chains from one specimen sequenced in a study of yellow fever vaccine responses in identical twins. TCRdb fed the RT-PCR reads into MiXCR, producing one record per CDR3 protein. The table shows over 10,000 distinct CDR3 sequences, with 84% occurring only once. Sample: T cells from blood (PBMCs), unsorted or a sorted subset (not recorded which), taken before or after yellow fever vaccination (not recorded which). Receptor source: a woman aged 18 to 35 who received the yellow fever vaccine.

This chain connects TRBV7-6 to TRBJ2-1; possible D gene TRBD2, 5 bases. Germline loops: CDR1 SGHVS, CDR2 FNYEAQ. Between the trimmed V and J ends, which lost 4 bases and 9 bases, there was a span of 13 bases. This CDR3 spans 13 amino acids. DNA of the CDR3: TGTGCCAGCAGCTCATTCCGGGATCTTGAGCAGTTCTTC. It codes for CASSSFRDLEQFF.

J is TRBJ2-1 and V is TRBV30, with 7 bases identical to TRBD2. Trimming cost V 0 bases and J 4 bases; bases outside gene matches: 6. This CDR3 region has 15 residues. Germline V gives CDR1 GTSNPN, CDR2 SVGIG (reference sequence). The DNA of the CDR3 is TGTGCCTGGAGTGTAATGGCGGGGGTATACAATGAGCAGTTCTTC. Translation gives CAWSVMAGVYNEQFF.

The rearrangement links TRBV11-2 to TRBJ2-1, with 8 nucleotides matching TRBD1. The V gene's germline CDR1 is SGHAT and CDR2 FQNNGV. Trimming at V came to 6 bases and at J to 2 bases, leaving 0 bases not matched to a gene. The CDR3 has 13 residues. The CDR3 nucleotides read TGTGCCAGCAGGACAGGGGCCTACAATGAGCAGTTCTTC. It yields the protein CASRTGAYNEQFF.

This clonotype was detected only a few times. The chain employs TRBV7-9 and TRBJ2-7; 9 nucleotides match TRBD1. Germline CDR1 SEHNR, CDR2 FQNEAQ (reference sequence). Trimming at V came to 4 bases and at J to 5 bases, leaving 9 bases not matched to a gene. The CDR3 covers 15 residues. The CDR3 bases are TGTGCCAGCAGCTGGAACAGGGGGCTAAAGGACGAGCAGTACTTC. Protein product: CASSWNRGLKDEQYF.

This chain uses TRBV29-1 with TRBJ2-7, with D possibly being TRBD1 (5 bases). Germline V CDR1 and CDR2: SQVTM, ANQGSEA. Trimming left V 7 bases short and J 2 bases short, with 15 bases between. The length of the CDR3 is 13 residues. The CDR3 DNA sequence: TGCAGCGCCCTAAAACAGGAGACCTACGAGCAGTACTTC. Its translation is CSALKQETYEQYF.

This chain links TRBV2 with TRBJ2-6, with D tentatively TRBD1 (6 bases). The germline CDR1 and CDR2 sequences are SNHLY and FYNNEI. The V end was cut by 6 bases, the J end by 2 bases, with 8 bases between. The CDR3 contains 14 residues. CDR3 sequence reads: CASREGAGANVLTF. DNA of the CDR3: TGTGCCAGCAGAGAGGGGGCTGGGGCCAACGTCCTGACTTTC.

V and J are TRBV18 and TRBJ2-2, with 10 bases aligning to TRBD1. Germline-derived CDR1 and CDR2 are KGHSH and LQKENI. The V segment lost 2 bases and the J segment 0 bases; nucleotides outside the gene matches: 0. The CDR3 is 16 residues long. CDR3 region: CASSPGTGANTGELFF. The DNA of the CDR3 is TGTGCCAGCTCACCAGGGACAGGGGCGAACACCGGGGAGCTGTTTTTT.

The rearrangement uses TRBV5-1 and TRBJ2-7; D uncertain. The ends were cut back, 3 bases at V and 0 bases at J, with 16 bases in the middle. The CDR3 covers 16 residues. Germline loops: CDR1 SGHRS, CDR2 YFSETQ. CDR3 amino acids: CASSWPQGSYSYEQYF. The CDR3 DNA follows: TGCGCCAGCAGCTGGCCCCAAGGGTCATACTCCTACGAGCAGTACTTC.

The J gene is TRBJ1-5, the V gene TRBV11-2; no definite D call. Trimming shortened V by 2 bases and J by 0 bases, and 5 bases separated the two germline ends. CDR1 is SGHAT and CDR2 is FQNNGV in the germline V gene. This CDR3 is built from 14 residues. Written as DNA, the CDR3 is TGTGCCAGCAGCTTATCCGGTAGCAATCAGCCCCAGCATTTT. Translating gives CASSLSGSNQPQHF.

The chain has TRBV11-1 and TRBJ2-7; D is unclear. Germline V gene lookup returns CDR1 SGHAT and CDR2 FQDESV (reference sequence). Trimming left V 3 bases short and J 2 bases short, with 8 bases between. The CDR3 is 13 residues long. The CDR3 loop is CASSFGTPYEQYF. Here the CDR3 DNA reads TGTGCCAGCAGCTTTGGCACCCCCTACGAGCAGTACTTC.

This clonotype is a singleton in its sample. Because the CDR3's place on the DNA is in doubt, the DNA is left out and the CDR3 is given as listed by TCRdb. The chain employs TRBV23-1 and TRBJ2-2. TRBV23-1 is noted as an ORF with a role that remains uncertain. The CDR3 length is 17 residues, termini included. The chain's CDR3 is CASSQSSGRSRPGSCFF.

The V call is TRBV29-1, the J call TRBJ2-5, with TRBD1 matching 8 bases. The CDR3 is 14 amino acids. Trimming at V came to 6 bases and at J to 4 bases, leaving 10 bases not matched to a gene. Germline V gene lookup returns CDR1 SQVTM and CDR2 ANQGSEA. Written as DNA, the CDR3 is TGCAGCGTCGACAGGGGCGGGAAGGGAGAGACCCAGTACTTC. Translation gives CSVDRGGKGETQYF.

This chain uses TRBV19 with TRBJ2-4; D remains unclear. The V end lost 2 bases, the J end lost 8 bases, and 10 bases lay between the germline ends. This CDR3 spans 13 amino acids. Per germline, CDR1 LNHDA and CDR2 SQIVND (reference sequence). The CDR3 loop is CASSITQGDIQYF. CDR3 DNA sequence: TGTGCCAGTAGTATAACACAAGGTGACATTCAGTACTTC.

CDR3 in amino acids: CASGLRGQTQYF. The DNA for the CDR3 is TGTGCTAGTGGTTTGCGCGGCCAGACCCAGTACTTC. This sequence joins TRBV12-5 and TRBJ2-5; no clear D. The CDR3 runs to 12 residues. V lost 2 bases to trimming and J lost 6 bases, with 7 bases between them. Germline-derived CDR1 and CDR2 are LGHNT and FRNRAP.